These T cell receptor beta chains were read from a single sample in a study of T cell changes during pregnancy in multiple sclerosis. Assay: immunoSEQ multiplex PCR; the TCRdb copy retains only in-frame clones and omits some. The sample holds about 92,000 clones, 85% to 95% seen once. The sequenced sample was peripheral blood, obtained in the first trimester of pregnancy. The source of these receptors is a female donor with multiple sclerosis, enrolled in a pregnancy study. CDR3s include the opening cysteine and the closing phenylalanine or tryptophan. Fields, in order: J gene, V gene, D gene, clone size, CDR3 protein, CDR3 DNA. The D gene is left open where the match is weak. Size values are once, few and many counts, or a class for expanded clones, and some rows have none.

j_gene: TRBJ2-1; v_gene: TRBV27; d_gene: -; abundance: -; CDR3aa: CASKRGSTYNEQFF; CDR3nt: TGTGCCAGCAAAAGGGGGAGCACCTACAATGAGCAGTTCTTC
j_gene: TRBJ2-1; v_gene: TRBV5-1; d_gene: -; abundance: once; CDR3aa: CASSWGLAEYIEQFF; CDR3nt: TGCGCCAGCAGCTGGGGGCTAGCGGAGTACATTGAGCAGTTCTTC
j_gene: TRBJ2-6; v_gene: TRBV28; d_gene: -; abundance: -; CDR3aa: CASSSQGSSGANVLTF; CDR3nt: TGTGCCAGCAGTTCGCAGGGCTCCTCTGGGGCCAACGTCCTGACTTTC
j_gene: TRBJ1-5; v_gene: TRBV7-6; d_gene: -; abundance: -; CDR3aa: CASSLYIDQPQHF; CDR3nt: TGTGCCAGCAGCTTATACATCGATCAGCCCCAGCATTTT
j_gene: TRBJ2-7; v_gene: TRBV5-4; d_gene: -; abundance: -; CDR3aa: CASSGVGHEQYF; CDR3nt: TGTGCCAGCAGCGGAGTGGGGCACGAGCAGTACTTC
j_gene: TRBJ2-7; v_gene: TRBV27; d_gene: TRBD1; abundance: -; CDR3aa: CASRADRGYTYEQYF; CDR3nt: TGTGCCAGCAGGGCAGACAGGGGGTACACCTACGAGCAGTACTTC
j_gene: TRBJ2-5; v_gene: TRBV28; d_gene: -; abundance: -; CDR3aa: CASIDLGETQYF; CDR3nt: TGTGCCAGCATTGACCTCGGGGAGACCCAGTACTTC
j_gene: TRBJ2-2; v_gene: TRBV30; d_gene: TRBD2; abundance: -; CDR3aa: CAWTSGVNTGELFF; CDR3nt: TGTGCCTGGACTAGCGGGGTGAACACCGGGGAGCTGTTTTTT
j_gene: TRBJ2-5; v_gene: TRBV27; d_gene: TRBD2; abundance: -; CDR3aa: CASSWGGGTQYF; CDR3nt: TGTGCCAGCAGTTGGGGGGGAGGGACCCAGTACTTC
j_gene: TRBJ2-3; v_gene: TRBV4-1; d_gene: TRBD1; abundance: -; CDR3aa: CASSPLGVTGGRDTQYF; CDR3nt: TGCGCCAGCAGCCCCTTAGGTGTGACAGGGGGCAGAGATACGCAGTATTTT
j_gene: TRBJ1-2; v_gene: TRBV7-2; d_gene: TRBD1; abundance: once; CDR3aa: CASSPEQGRYGYTF; CDR3nt: TGTGCCAGCAGCCCCGAACAGGGGCGCTATGGCTACACCTTC
j_gene: TRBJ1-1; v_gene: TRBV28; d_gene: -; abundance: -; CDR3aa: CASRDSGRTEAFF; CDR3nt: TGTGCCAGCAGAGACAGTGGGCGGACTGAAGCTTTCTTT
j_gene: TRBJ1-3; v_gene: TRBV6-5; d_gene: -; abundance: -; CDR3aa: CASSSTGTLGDTIYF; CDR3nt: TGTGCCAGCAGTTCCACCGGGACACTCGGGGACACCATATATTTT
j_gene: TRBJ2-3; v_gene: TRBV18; d_gene: TRBD2; abundance: -; CDR3aa: CASSRWTSGVSSTDTQYF; CDR3nt: TGTGCCAGCTCTCGATGGACTAGCGGGGTCTCAAGCACAGATACGCAGTATTTT
j_gene: TRBJ2-3; v_gene: TRBV19; d_gene: TRBD1; abundance: -; CDR3aa: CASSPGQGADTQYF; CDR3nt: TGTGCCAGTAGTCCCGGACAGGGAGCAGATACGCAGTATTTT
j_gene: TRBJ2-5; v_gene: TRBV27; d_gene: TRBD1; abundance: many; CDR3aa: CASSPGTGGWETQYF; CDR3nt: TGTGCCAGCAGTCCCGGGACAGGGGGCTGGGAGACCCAGTACTTC
j_gene: TRBJ2-1; v_gene: TRBV18; d_gene: TRBD2; abundance: -; CDR3aa: CASSPGTSGNEQFF; CDR3nt: TGTGCCAGCTCACCGGGGACTAGCGGGAATGAGCAGTTCTTC
j_gene: TRBJ2-3; v_gene: TRBV11-2; d_gene: -; abundance: -; CDR3aa: CASSLARVGDTQYF; CDR3nt: TGTGCCAGCAGCTTAGCCAGGGTTGGAGATACGCAGTATTTT
j_gene: TRBJ2-1; v_gene: TRBV7-9; d_gene: TRBD2; abundance: -; CDR3aa: CASSRDGLAGEQFF; CDR3nt: TGTGCCAGCAGCAGGGACGGACTAGCGGGTGAGCAGTTCTTC
j_gene: TRBJ2-7; v_gene: TRBV28; d_gene: TRBD2; abundance: -; CDR3aa: CASSQFGGVGYEQYF; CDR3nt: TGTGCCAGCAGCCAGTTCGGGGGGGTAGGCTACGAGCAGTACTTC
j_gene: TRBJ2-2; v_gene: TRBV2; d_gene: TRBD1; abundance: once; CDR3aa: CASGQGPSTGELFF; CDR3nt: TGTGCCAGCGGACAGGGGCCGTCCACCGGGGAGCTGTTTTTT
j_gene: TRBJ2-1; v_gene: TRBV25-1; d_gene: -; abundance: -; CDR3aa: CASSESHNEQFF; CDR3nt: TGTGCCAGCAGTGAAAGCCACAATGAGCAGTTCTTC
j_gene: TRBJ2-3; v_gene: TRBV19; d_gene: -; abundance: -; CDR3aa: CASSIGGTDTQYF; CDR3nt: TGTGCCAGTAGTATCGGAGGGACAGATACGCAGTATTTT
j_gene: TRBJ2-3; v_gene: TRBV29-1; d_gene: -; abundance: -; CDR3aa: CSVEGRDTDTQYF; CDR3nt: TGCAGCGTTGAGGGCAGGGACACAGATACGCAGTATTTT
j_gene: TRBJ1-4; v_gene: TRBV28; d_gene: -; abundance: -; CDR3aa: CASSPERGGNEKLFF; CDR3nt: TGTGCCAGCAGTCCCGAGAGGGGGGGGAATGAAAAACTGTTTTTT
j_gene: TRBJ2-7; v_gene: TRBV5-1; d_gene: TRBD2; abundance: -; CDR3aa: CASSQGRTSGYEQYF; CDR3nt: TGCGCCAGCAGCCAGGGAAGGACTAGCGGCTACGAGCAGTACTTC
j_gene: TRBJ2-4; v_gene: TRBV6-6; d_gene: -; abundance: -; CDR3aa: CASIGTATGNIQYF; CDR3nt: TGTGCCAGCATAGGTACGGCCACGGGAAACATTCAGTACTTC
j_gene: TRBJ2-7; v_gene: TRBV9; d_gene: -; abundance: -; CDR3aa: CASSVFGDNYEQYF; CDR3nt: TGTGCCAGCAGCGTGTTCGGAGATAACTACGAGCAGTACTTC
j_gene: TRBJ2-7; v_gene: TRBV7-2; d_gene: TRBD1; abundance: -; CDR3aa: CASSLMVGQPYEQYF; CDR3nt: TGTGCCAGCAGCTTAATGGTGGGACAGCCATACGAGCAGTACTTC
j_gene: TRBJ2-3; v_gene: TRBV5-1; d_gene: TRBD2; abundance: -; CDR3aa: CASSLGVTSGKWTDTQYF; CDR3nt: TGCGCCAGCAGCTTGGGCGTTACTAGCGGGAAGTGGACAGATACGCAGTATTTT
j_gene: TRBJ1-5; v_gene: TRBV6-1; d_gene: -; abundance: -; CDR3aa: CASSETPDQPQHF; CDR3nt: TGTGCCAGCAGTGAAACTCCGGATCAGCCCCAGCATTTT
j_gene: TRBJ2-5; v_gene: TRBV20-1; d_gene: -; abundance: -; CDR3aa: CSAHLGTQYF; CDR3nt: TGCAGTGCCCATCTCGGGACCCAGTACTTC
j_gene: TRBJ2-7; v_gene: TRBV29-1; d_gene: TRBD2; abundance: -; CDR3aa: CSVEDGLAGWNEQYF; CDR3nt: TGCAGCGTTGAAGATGGGCTAGCGGGTTGGAACGAGCAGTACTTC
j_gene: TRBJ2-3; v_gene: TRBV7-8; d_gene: TRBD2; abundance: -; CDR3aa: CASSLGLVGSTDTQYF; CDR3nt: TGTGCCAGCAGCTTGGGACTAGTCGGGAGTACAGATACGCAGTATTTT
j_gene: TRBJ2-5; v_gene: TRBV5-4; d_gene: -; abundance: -; CDR3aa: CASSLWAGETQYF; CDR3nt: TGTGCCAGCAGCTTGTGGGCGGGGGAGACCCAGTACTTC
j_gene: TRBJ2-7; v_gene: TRBV27; d_gene: -; abundance: -; CDR3aa: CAVGPSSYEQYF; CDR3nt: TGTGCTGTGGGGCCGAGCTCCTACGAGCAGTACTTC
j_gene: TRBJ2-7; v_gene: TRBV14; d_gene: TRBD1; abundance: -; CDR3aa: CASSKRNRGVPLYEQYF; CDR3nt: TGTGCCAGCAGCAAACGTAACAGGGGAGTTCCCCTCTACGAGCAGTACTTC
j_gene: TRBJ2-3; v_gene: TRBV11-2; d_gene: -; abundance: -; CDR3aa: CASSSGERVSRDTQYF; CDR3nt: TGTGCCAGCAGCTCGGGCGAGCGGGTCTCGAGAGATACGCAGTATTTT
j_gene: TRBJ2-2; v_gene: TRBV7-6; d_gene: TRBD1; abundance: once; CDR3aa: CASSIHQPGQGAYGELFF; CDR3nt: TGTGCCAGCAGCATTCACCAACCGGGACAGGGGGCGTACGGGGAGCTGTTTTTT
j_gene: TRBJ2-1; v_gene: TRBV7-9; d_gene: -; abundance: -; CDR3aa: CASTDSPHEQFF; CDR3nt: TGTGCCAGCACCGACTCCCCCCATGAGCAGTTCTTC
j_gene: TRBJ2-1; v_gene: TRBV7-7; d_gene: TRBD1; abundance: -; CDR3aa: CASSLSTTGTGTNEQFF; CDR3nt: TGTGCTAGCAGCCTATCAACCACCGGGACAGGGACCAATGAGCAGTTCTTC
j_gene: TRBJ2-2; v_gene: TRBV11-3; d_gene: TRBD2; abundance: -; CDR3aa: CASSRTSVGELFF; CDR3nt: TGTGCCAGCAGCCGCACTAGCGTCGGGGAGCTGTTTTTT
j_gene: TRBJ2-7; v_gene: TRBV4-3; d_gene: -; abundance: -; CDR3aa: CASSHATGDFYEQYF; CDR3nt: TGCGCCAGCAGCCATGCTACGGGAGACTTCTACGAGCAGTACTTC
j_gene: TRBJ2-5; v_gene: TRBV27; d_gene: -; abundance: -; CDR3aa: CASSLGSQETQYF; CDR3nt: TGTGCCAGCAGCCTCGGGAGCCAAGAGACCCAGTACTTC
j_gene: TRBJ2-7; v_gene: TRBV28; d_gene: TRBD2; abundance: -; CDR3aa: CASSLSQLAGGPGEQYF; CDR3nt: TGTGCCAGCAGTTTATCCCAACTGGCGGGAGGGCCCGGAGAGCAGTACTTC
j_gene: TRBJ2-3; v_gene: TRBV5-4; d_gene: TRBD1; abundance: -; CDR3aa: CASSGIPGQGSDTQYF; CDR3nt: TGTGCCAGCAGCGGAATACCGGGACAGGGATCCGATACGCAGTATTTT
j_gene: TRBJ2-2; v_gene: TRBV28; d_gene: -; abundance: -; CDR3aa: CAGRSEGGGELFF; CDR3nt: TGTGCAGGGCGGTCGGAAGGGGGCGGGGAGCTGTTTTTT
j_gene: TRBJ2-1; v_gene: TRBV19; d_gene: -; abundance: -; CDR3aa: CASSINRAERGEQFF; CDR3nt: TGTGCCAGTAGTATAAACAGGGCGGAGAGAGGTGAGCAGTTCTTC
j_gene: TRBJ2-7; v_gene: TRBV28; d_gene: TRBD2; abundance: few; CDR3aa: CASNLFGGRASGEQYF; CDR3nt: TGTGCCAGCAACCTTTTCGGCGGGAGGGCCTCGGGCGAGCAGTACTTC
j_gene: TRBJ2-1; v_gene: TRBV29-1; d_gene: -; abundance: -; CDR3aa: CSARIGSLEQFF; CDR3nt: TGCAGCGCTCGGATAGGGAGCCTCGAGCAGTTCTTC
j_gene: TRBJ2-5; v_gene: TRBV28; d_gene: TRBD1; abundance: many; CDR3aa: CASTVGTGEHPYQETQYF; CDR3nt: TGTGCCAGCACTGTAGGGACAGGGGAACACCCGTACCAAGAGACCCAGTACTTC
j_gene: TRBJ2-1; v_gene: TRBV7-2; d_gene: TRBD2; abundance: -; CDR3aa: CASSLGGLAGGPSRYEQFF; CDR3nt: TGTGCCAGCAGCTTAGGGGGCCTAGCGGGAGGACCCTCGAGGTATGAGCAGTTCTTC
j_gene: TRBJ1-2; v_gene: TRBV28; d_gene: TRBD1; abundance: -; CDR3aa: CASSPGGNFYTF; CDR3nt: TGTGCCAGCAGTCCAGGGGGTAACTTCTACACCTTC
j_gene: TRBJ1-5; v_gene: TRBV28; d_gene: -; abundance: -; CDR3aa: CASSPPGGQGNQPQHF; CDR3nt: TGTGCCAGCAGTCCACCCGGGGGGCAGGGAAATCAGCCCCAGCATTTT